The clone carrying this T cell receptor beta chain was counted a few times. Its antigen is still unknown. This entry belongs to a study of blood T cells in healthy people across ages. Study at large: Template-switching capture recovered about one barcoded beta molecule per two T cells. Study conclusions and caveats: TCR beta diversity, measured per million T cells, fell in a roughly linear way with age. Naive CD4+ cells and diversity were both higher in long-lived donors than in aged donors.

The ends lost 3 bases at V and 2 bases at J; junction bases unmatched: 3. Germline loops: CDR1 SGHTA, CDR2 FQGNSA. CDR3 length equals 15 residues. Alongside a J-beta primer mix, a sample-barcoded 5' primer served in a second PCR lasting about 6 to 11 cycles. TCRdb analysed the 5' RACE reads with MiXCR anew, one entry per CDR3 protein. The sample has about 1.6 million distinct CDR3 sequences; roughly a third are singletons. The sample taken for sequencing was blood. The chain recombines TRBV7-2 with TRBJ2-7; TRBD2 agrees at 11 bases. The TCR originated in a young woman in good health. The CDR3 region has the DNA TGTGCCAGCAGCTTTAGCGGGGGGGCCGCCTACGAGCAGTACTTC. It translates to CASSFSGGAAYEQYF.